Below are 2 T cell receptor beta chains sequenced from a single sample in a study of T cell changes during pregnancy in multiple sclerosis. Generated by immunoSEQ multiplex PCR, the TCRdb table keeps only in-frame clones and is missing some. The sample consists of around 40,000 clones, roughly 87% of them appearing once. Sample: CD4+ T cells from peripheral blood mononuclear cells, taken in the first trimester of pregnancy. These receptors were obtained from a female donor with multiple sclerosis, enrolled in a pregnancy study.

The rearrangement links TRBV30 to TRBJ2-7; 8 nucleotides align to TRBD1. The CDR3 loop spans 15 amino acids. CDR1 is GTSNPN and CDR2 is SVGIG in the germline V gene (reference sequence). V shed 4 bases, J shed 1 base, and the junction held 9 bases outside the gene matches. The DNA of the CDR3 is TGTGCCTGGACCTTTCGCAGGGGGCAATCCTACGAGCAGTACTTC. The encoded protein is CAWTFRRGQSYEQYF.

V gene TRBV5-1 combines with J gene TRBJ1-2; 10 bases map to TRBD1. The V gene end was trimmed by 3 bases and the J gene end by 8 bases; junction bases not matched to a gene: 7. This CDR3 contains 14 residues. Germline CDR1 SGHRS, CDR2 YFSETQ. The CDR3 loop is CASSSDRGNGGYTF. The CDR3 region has the DNA TGCGCCAGCAGCTCGGACAGGGGGAATGGAGGCTACACCTTC.